The 22 T cell receptor beta chains in this list originate from one sample, sequenced in a study of T-cell reconstitution after alpha-beta-depleted transplantation in children. Molecular barcoding with unique molecular identifiers was used for the TCRbeta library. TCRdb reprocessed the PCR reads via MiXCR and lists one record per CDR3 protein. The data contain some 500,000 distinct CDR3 sequences, less than 35% of them singletons. Specimen: PBMCs from the stem cell graft donor, collected from the stem cell graft. The receptors come from a human donor who donated a stem cell graft to a child with aplastic anemia.

This clonotype was seen a handful of times. The chain joins TRBV12-3 or TRBV12-4 to TRBJ2-5, with 7 bases lining up with TRBD1. This CDR3 region has 15 residues. V lost 6 bases to trimming and J lost 5 bases; unmatched junction nucleotides: 12. CDR3 DNA: TGTGCCAGCAGACCGGGACAGTCCAAAGTGGAGACCCAGTACTTC. Encoded protein: CASRPGQSKVETQYF.

The V call is TRBV10-3, the J call TRBJ2-7; 7 bases align to TRBD2. Trimming at V came to 6 bases and at J to 0 bases, leaving 8 bases not matched to a gene. Germline loops: CDR1 ENHRY, CDR2 SYGVKD. There are 15 residues in the CDR3. CDR3 amino acids: CAISQAGPFSYEQYF. CDR3 sequence (DNA): TGTGCCATCAGCCAAGCGGGACCTTTCTCCTACGAGCAGTACTTC.

In its sample, this clonotype was seen a few times. The chain recombines TRBV20-1 with TRBJ2-5, with 10 bases fitting TRBD2. The germline V gene has CDR1 DFQATT and CDR2 SNEGSKA (reference sequence). The CDR3 is 16 residues long. V dropped 5 bases and J dropped 4; count of bases not matched to a gene: 13. The CDR3 here is CSAPNWQREGLETQYF. The CDR3, as DNA: TGCAGTGCTCCAAACTGGCAGCGGGAGGGCCTAGAGACCCAGTACTTC.

This clonotype occurred a few times. The chain is built from TRBV29-1 and TRBJ2-5; D not certain. Trimming removed 2 bases from V and 1 base from J, with 8 bases in between. CDR1 SQVTM and CDR2 ANQGSEA come from the germline V gene. This CDR3 contains 13 residues. The CDR3, as DNA: TGCAGCGTTGAAAGGAACAGCCAAGAGACCCAGTACTTC. It translates to CSVERNSQETQYF.

This clonotype showed up just a few times. The chain is built from TRBV12-3 or TRBV12-4 and TRBJ1-2; D is unclear. CDR3 size: 14 residues. V was cut by 0 bases and J by 7 bases, with 12 bases left in between. The CDR3 sequence: CASSLAAAVGGYTF. The CDR3, as DNA: TGTGCCAGCAGTTTAGCCGCGGCGGTGGGTGGCTACACCTTC.

The V gene is TRBV7-2, the J gene TRBJ2-1; TRBD1 matches 9 bases. The CDR3 totals 16 residues. The V gene end was trimmed by 5 bases and the J gene end by 3 bases; junction bases not matched to a gene: 8. Germline V gene data show CDR1 as SGHTA and CDR2 as FQGNSA. CDR3 sequence reads: CASSLETGGGYNEQFF. CDR3 coding DNA: TGTGCCAGCAGCCTCGAGACAGGGGGAGGCTACAATGAGCAGTTCTTC.

The chain has TRBV20-1 and TRBJ2-7; D possibly uses TRBD1 or TRBD2 (5 bases each). This CDR3 is 14 amino acids long. The germline gives CDR1 DFQATT, CDR2 SNEGSKA (reference sequence). The V end was cut by 6 bases, the J end by 5 bases, with 20 bases between. CDR3 protein: CSADPPGTNNEQYF. CDR3 bases: TGCAGTGCAGACCCACCCGGGACGAATAACGAGCAGTACTTC.

Only a few counts were recorded for this clonotype. V gene TRBV13 combines with J gene TRBJ1-2; the match to TRBD1 covers 7 bases. In germline, CDR1 is PRHDT, CDR2 FYEKMQ (reference sequence). The trim removed 3 bases at V and 7 bases at J, leaving 5 bases unmatched. CDR3 length: 13 residues. The CDR3 spells CASSLERQGGYTF. The CDR3 DNA follows: TGTGCCAGCAGCTTGGAAAGACAGGGTGGCTACACCTTC.

This clonotype was picked up a small number of times. The chain is built from TRBV11-3 and TRBJ2-1; weak D call: TRBD2 (5 bases). Germline V gene lookup returns CDR1 SGHNT and CDR2 YENEEA. The CDR3 consists of 14 residues. Trimming took 1 base from V and 9 from J, leaving 13 bases between them. CDR3: CASSLVRGGVEQFF. CDR3 nucleotide sequence: TGTGCCAGCAGCTTAGTACGGGGTGGCGTTGAGCAGTTCTTC.

There are a few counts of this clonotype. This chain uses TRBV29-1 with TRBJ2-3; 7 bases are a match to TRBD2. CDR3 length: 13 amino acids. Per the germline V gene, CDR1 is SQVTM and CDR2 is ANQGSEA. The V segment lost 6 bases and the J segment 0 bases; nucleotides outside the gene matches: 3. The CDR3 spells CSVAGASTDTQYF. The CDR3, as DNA: TGCAGCGTGGCGGGAGCTAGCACAGATACGCAGTATTTT.

The V and J genes are TRBV5-4 and TRBJ1-2; TRBD1 matches at 8 bases. V was pared by 0 bases and J by 8 bases, with 9 bases of the junction left unmatched. Per germline, CDR1 SGHNT and CDR2 YYREEE (reference sequence). The CDR3 extends over 15 amino acids. The CDR3 protein is CASSLAEATGEGYTF. CDR3 nucleotides: TGTGCCAGCAGCTTGGCCGAAGCGACAGGGGAAGGCTACACCTTC.

This clonotype was detected only a few times. This chain links TRBV20-1 with TRBJ2-7; D is perhaps TRBD1 (6 bases). The V gene lost 4 bases and the J gene lost 2 bases, with 12 bases spanning the gap. The CDR3 consists of 13 residues. Germline V gives CDR1 DFQATT, CDR2 SNEGSKA (reference sequence). CDR3: CSATQGPTYEQYF. CDR3 in DNA: TGCAGTGCTACTCAGGGGCCCACCTACGAGCAGTACTTC.

The chain joins TRBV7-2 to TRBJ1-1, with D perhaps TRBD1 (6 bases). The V end lost 3 bases, the J end lost 5 bases, and 13 bases lay between the germline ends. CDR1 SGHTA and CDR2 FQGNSA come from the germline V gene. The CDR3 consists of 14 residues. The CDR3 region is CASSFAQGGTEAFF. CDR3 DNA: TGTGCCAGCAGCTTCGCACAGGGAGGGACTGAAGCTTTCTTT.

The chain links TRBV6-5 to TRBJ1-1, with TRBD1 as a possible D gene (5 bases). Germline CDR1 and CDR2: MNHEY and SVGAGI. The length of the CDR3 is 15 residues. Trimming removed 0 bases from V and 4 bases from J, with 12 bases in between. The CDR3 DNA is TGTGCCAGCAGTTACTCGGCCGGGGCTCTCACTGAAGCTTTCTTT. Protein sequence: CASSYSAGALTEAFF.

V is TRBV5-1 and J is TRBJ2-2; D gene ambiguous. Deletions cut 0 bases from V and 0 bases from J, with 6 bases between. The germline V gene encodes CDR1 SGHRS and CDR2 YFSETQ. There are 15 residues in the CDR3. This CDR3 reads CASSLEGANTGELFF. The CDR3 coding sequence is TGCGCCAGCAGCTTGGAGGGTGCGAACACCGGGGAGCTGTTTTTT.

The sample holds a few counts of this clonotype. The chain carries TRBV6-2 or TRBV6-3 and TRBJ2-2, with D unresolved. The CDR3 is 16 residues long. CDR1 MNHEY and CDR2 SVGEGT come from the germline V gene. V was pared by 5 bases and J by 1 base, with 14 bases between. In nucleotides, the CDR3 is TGTGCCAGCAGTCTAGAGCGCCGTAAGAACACCGGGGAGCTGTTTTTT. Protein sequence: CASSLERRKNTGELFF.

The chain couples TRBV24-1 to TRBJ2-2; D is unclear. The germline CDR1 and CDR2 sequences are KGHDR and SFDVKD. With 1 base removed from V and 6 bases from J, the gap between germline ends came to 17 bases. The CDR3 covers 17 residues. The chain's CDR3 is CATSDFKGLATPGELFF. CDR3 nucleotides: TGTGCCACCAGTGATTTTAAAGGGTTGGCAACACCCGGGGAGCTGTTTTTT.

This clonotype has a handful of counts. This chain connects TRBV29-1 to TRBJ2-7, with D perhaps given as TRBD1 or TRBD2 (5 bases each). V was pared by 4 bases and J by 5 bases, with 9 bases between. This CDR3 has 11 amino acids. Looked up from germline, CDR1 is SQVTM and CDR2 is ANQGSEA. The DNA for the CDR3 is TGCAGCGTTGGAGTGGGGGACGAGCAGTACTTC. Translated: CSVGVGDEQYF.

The chain has TRBV27 and TRBJ2-1, with 10 bases that match TRBD2. Germline V gene lookup returns CDR1 MNHEY and CDR2 SMNVEV (reference sequence). The CDR3 has 16 residues. The V and J ends lost 3 bases and 5 bases, in that order; junction bases with no gene match: 7. CDR3 loop: CASSLPGTSVDNEQFF. The CDR3 DNA reads TGTGCCAGCAGTTTGCCCGGGACTAGCGTCGACAATGAGCAGTTCTTC.

DNA for the CDR3: TGTGCCACGACAGGGGGGGTCTCTGGAAACACCATATATTTT. Translating gives CATTGGVSGNTIYF. This sequence joins TRBV10-3 and TRBJ1-3; TRBD1 agrees at 9 bases. The CDR3 extends over 14 amino acids. With 10 bases clipped from V and 0 bases from J, the junction kept 4 bases outside the gene matches. Germline loops: CDR1 ENHRY, CDR2 SYGVKD.

This sequence joins TRBV6-5 and TRBJ2-3, with 10 bases fitting TRBD2. The CDR3 is 15 residues long. V shed 4 bases and J 4 bases; nucleotides not matched to a gene: 5. Germline CDR1 is MNHEY and CDR2 is SVGAGI. The CDR3 reads CASSSTSGNADTQYF. As DNA, the CDR3 is TGTGCCAGCAGTTCCACTAGCGGGAACGCAGATACGCAGTATTTT.

This sequence joins TRBV7-2 and TRBJ1-3; weak D call: TRBD1 (6 bases). Germline V CDR1 and CDR2: SGHTA, FQGNSA. The CDR3 covers 15 residues. V was cut by 5 bases and J by 2 bases, with 13 bases left in between. Here the CDR3 DNA reads TGTGCCAGCAGCGGTCAGGGGTACGCTGGAAACACCATATATTTT. Translating it yields CASSGQGYAGNTIYF.